A single sample is the source of the 14 T cell receptor beta chains below, sequenced in a study of cytomegalovirus exposure and HLA in healthy donors. The primer mix had 60 Vbeta and 13 Jbeta primers. Here immunoSEQ multiplex PCR was the method, and the copy in TCRdb shows in-frame clones only, minus some. The table records around 300,000 clones, under 80% of them present only once. The sequencing input was PBMCs. The receptors originated from a female donor in good health and CMV-seronegative.

The rearrangement joins TRBV10-2 to TRBJ2-1, with TRBD1 matching 9 bases. The J segment lost 4 bases and the V segment lost 3 bases, leaving 7 bases of the junction unmatched. In germline, CDR1 is WSHSY, CDR2 SAAADI. CDR3 size: 16 residues. CDR3 amino acids: CASSDADRGRYNEQFF. CDR3 coding DNA: TGCGCCAGCAGTGACGCGGACAGGGGACGTTACAATGAGCAGTTCTTC.

This clone occurred a few times. The gene calls are TRBV11-2 and TRBJ1-6, with 9 bases fitting TRBD1. The CDR3 has 15 amino acids. The germline gives CDR1 SGHAT, CDR2 FQNNGV. V lost 6 bases and J lost 8; bases outside the gene matches: 8. The CDR3 reads CASRITGGGYSPLHF. The CDR3 coding sequence is TGTGCCAGCAGAATCACAGGGGGCGGTTATTCACCCCTCCACTTT.

For this clone: Other DNA sequences in the same sample also yield this CDR3. The rearrangement links TRBV6-5 to TRBJ2-7; 12 nucleotides match TRBD2. CDR3 length: 15 amino acids. V lost 2 bases to trimming and J lost 3 bases; unmatched junction nucleotides: 2. Germline V gives CDR1 MNHEY, CDR2 SVGAGI. CDR3 DNA sequence: TGTGCCAGCAGTTACGGACTAGCGGGAAGCTACGAGCAGTACTTC. Encoded protein: CASSYGLAGSYEQYF.

Only a few counts were recorded for this clone. The chain combines TRBV21-1 with TRBJ2-7; the tabulated D call, TRBD2, remains unverified against the DNA. TRBV21-1 is a listed pseudogene. The CDR3 spans 18 residues. CDR3 coding DNA: TGTGCCAGCAGCAAAGGGACTAGCGGGAGTAGGGGCCGGTGGGAGCAGTACTTC. Protein sequence: CASSKGTSGSRGRWEQYF.

This clone showed up just a few times. The chain carries TRBV6-5 and TRBJ2-1, with 7 bases lining up with TRBD2. Trimming took 7 bases from V and 0 from J; bases not matched to a gene: 3. The CDR3 sequence is 14 residues long. Germline V gene data show CDR1 as MNHEY and CDR2 as SVGAGI. CDR3 in DNA: TGTGCCAGCAATGGCGGGAGCTCCTACAATGAGCAGTTCTTC. Translated: CASNGGSSYNEQFF.

This rearrangement joins TRBV2 to TRBJ2-7; TRBD2 matches at 9 bases. This CDR3 has 14 residues. Germline V lookup: CDR1 SNHLY, CDR2 FYNNEI. V gave up 3 bases and J gave up 2 bases; unmatched junction bases: 2. The CDR3 bases are TGTGCCAGCAGTGAGCGGGAGGGCCCCTACGAGCAGTACTTC. This gives the protein CASSEREGPYEQYF.

The rearrangement joins TRBV7-3 to TRBJ2-1; a weak D match, TRBD2 (6 bases). V lost 1 base and J lost 9, with 13 bases in between. The V gene's germline CDR1 is SGHTA and CDR2 FQGTGA. This CDR3 has 14 residues. This chain's CDR3 is CASSLIGAGGEQFF. The CDR3 DNA reads TGTGCCAGCAGCTTAATCGGAGCCGGGGGTGAGCAGTTCTTC.

V and J are TRBV7-8 and TRBJ2-1, with TRBD2 matching 12 bases. This CDR3 has 16 amino acids. Germline V gene data show CDR1 as SGHVS and CDR2 as FQNEAQ. With 0 bases clipped from V and 4 bases from J, the junction kept 1 base outside the gene matches. CDR3 DNA: TGTGCCAGCAGCTTAGCGACTAGCGGGAGTTACAATGAGCAGTTCTTC. Its translation: CASSLATSGSYNEQFF.

The chain employs TRBV2 and TRBJ2-7; 10 bases fit TRBD1. The germline gives CDR1 SNHLY, CDR2 FYNNEI. V shed 0 bases, J shed 6 bases, and the junction held 2 bases outside the gene matches. This CDR3 is 14 amino acids long. The CDR3 is CASSEAGTGAEQYF. The DNA for the CDR3 is TGTGCCAGCAGTGAAGCCGGGACAGGGGCCGAGCAGTACTTC.

The chain recombines TRBV6-6 with TRBJ2-1, with D maybe TRBD2 (6 bases). The CDR3 has 15 amino acids. Germline CDR1 MNHNY, CDR2 SVGAGI (reference sequence). V was shortened by 10 bases and J by 4 bases, with 20 bases between the two germline ends. In DNA form, the CDR3 reads TGTGCCACCTCTCTTCCCGGACTACAGTACAATGAGCAGTTCTTC. Protein sequence: CATSLPGLQYNEQFF.

A few counts support this clone. V gene TRBV27 combines with J gene TRBJ1-2; D possibly corresponds to TRBD1 (6 bases). Germline V CDR1 and CDR2: MNHEY, SMNVEV (reference sequence). Trimming left V 0 bases short and J 3 bases short, with 20 bases between. This CDR3 contains 18 residues. DNA of the CDR3: TGTGCCAGCAGTTTATCGTGGAGGGGGGGTAACTTCGACTATGGCTACACCTTC. It encodes CASSLSWRGGNFDYGYTF.

The rearrangement uses TRBV11-2 and TRBJ2-7; 7 nucleotides agree with TRBD1. Unmatched junction bases numbered 6, after V lost 5 bases and J lost 2 bases. The CDR3 has 14 residues. Germline loops: CDR1 SGHAT, CDR2 FQNNGV. Written as DNA, the CDR3 is TGTGCCAGCAGCATAACAGGGGCCACCTACGAGCAGTACTTC. Translation: CASSITGATYEQYF.

The chain employs TRBV2 and TRBJ2-5; TRBD2 matches 7 bases. The closer fit of TRBJ2-7 to the DNA end suggests the J call may be wrong. The CDR3 is 15 residues long. Germline-derived CDR1 and CDR2 are SNHLY and FYNNEI. The chain's CDR3 is CASRGPGTTVYEQYF. The CDR3 nucleotides are TGTGCCAGCAGGGGACCCGGGACTACGGTTTACGAGCAGTACTTC.

The sample holds one count of this clone. The rearrangement joins TRBV15 to TRBJ1-5; 10 nucleotides match TRBD1. Germline assignment: CDR1 LNHNV and CDR2 YYDKDF (reference sequence). The V and J ends lost 1 base and 6 bases, in that order; junction bases with no gene match: 3. CDR3 length equals 15 residues. The CDR3 is CATSRVRTGGQPQHF. CDR3 DNA sequence: TGTGCCACCAGCAGAGTTCGGACAGGGGGTCAGCCCCAGCATTTT.